This T cell receptor beta chain was documented in a study of vaccination effects on CD4 cells after COVID-19 (dated by TCRdb to the early 2020s). Study-level background: The ViraFEST assay stimulated PBMC with viral peptide pools and then used TCR sequencing to identify antigen-specific CD4+ T cell clonotypes by expansion. Cultures from other donors in the study were sequenced with the Oncomine TCR Beta short-read assay on an Illumina iSeq 100. Each well held 2 million to 2.5 million PBMC cultured in IMDM containing approximately 5% human AB serum, 10 IU/ml IL-2 and gentamicin, along with roughly 10 ug/ml peptides. Two doses of either the BNT162b2 or the mRNA-1273 mRNA SARS-CoV-2 vaccine were administered to participants. A total of 10 COVID-19 convalescent patients and a handful of SARS-CoV-2-naive healthy vaccine recipients were included in the full study. The study compared SARS-CoV-2 spike-specific CD4+ TCR repertoires before and after mRNA vaccination in COVID-19 convalescent patients and infection-naive vaccine recipients. Here is what the overall study found, with its caveats: The study was limited by a small number of convalescent patients, and early post-infection timepoints were lacking. Among healthy vaccine recipients, nearly all vaccine-induced clones were SARS-CoV-2 mono-reactive, and just 1 of 255 was cross-reactive with common cold coronaviruses. Both infection-induced and vaccine-induced clones contracted markedly at late post-vaccination timepoints, which is consistent with waning T cell responses.

The CDR3 holds 13 amino acids from the cysteine to the phenylalanine. Just the 39-base CDR3 DNA is kept, in frame starting at base 1. V and J are truncated by 6 bases and 10 bases respectively, leaving an intervening sequence of 13 bases. The library came from the immunoSEQ multiplex PCR assay. TCR beta CDR3 sequencing was performed on DNA from the cultured, isolated CD4+ T cells. The study's processing was this. Non-productive TCR sequences were discarded, and reads were trimmed to the CDR3 region, with only CDR3s of 7 or more amino acids retained. The MANAFEST web app was used to pick out antigen-specific clonotypes by comparing their expansion in peptide wells with that in reference cultures. For clones to be considered positive, expansion at FDR<0.05 versus reference and all other wells, an odds ratio above 5, and a frequency above 0.1% in two replicate wells were required. A clonotype was called cross-reactive if it was significantly expanded both in SARS-CoV-2 spike wells and in at least one common cold coronavirus spike condition. Levenshtein distance calculated with the stringdist R package was used to assess CDR3 similarity, and unrooted trees were constructed with ape in R 3.6.1. In its TCRdb copy, this immuneACCESS table keeps in-frame sequences only and misses some clones. Where compared with another copy, unresolved V genes explain less than half of these, and the others have no known cause. V and J calls and clone size are copied from that table; D and trimming were computed from the DNA. The sample records about 38,000 clones, about 80% of which are singletons. The top ten clonotypes cover under 3% of the sample.

Remarks on this clone: This receptor's antigen is unknown. One base away there is no much larger clone; base qualities are not given.

After less than 13 days of culture, CD4+ T cells were isolated with the EasySep CD4+ T cell isolation kit. None of the healthy vaccine recipients had a prior SARS-CoV-2 infection, which was confirmed by nucleocapsid antibody tests that came back negative both before and after vaccination. Half of the culture medium was replaced with fresh IL-2-containing medium on days 3 and 7. Each peptide stimulation condition was cultured in triplicate wells unless otherwise noted. PBMC were separated from whole blood using Ficoll-Paque Plus gradient centrifugation and were then either cryopreserved at -140C or used fresh. The QIAamp micro DNA kit was used to extract genomic DNA from the cultured CD4+ T cells.

The sample here was CD4+ T cells from PBMCs cultured without peptide, taken before COVID-19 vaccination. The clonotype originates from a human donor who received a COVID-19 vaccine. Rearrangement joined TRBV12-3 or TRBV12-4 to TRBJ1-6, with the D gene call left open. The DNA is as follows: TGTGCCAGCAGCCGCAACCCGGAATCACCCCTCCACTTT. This sequence encodes CASSRNPESPLHF.